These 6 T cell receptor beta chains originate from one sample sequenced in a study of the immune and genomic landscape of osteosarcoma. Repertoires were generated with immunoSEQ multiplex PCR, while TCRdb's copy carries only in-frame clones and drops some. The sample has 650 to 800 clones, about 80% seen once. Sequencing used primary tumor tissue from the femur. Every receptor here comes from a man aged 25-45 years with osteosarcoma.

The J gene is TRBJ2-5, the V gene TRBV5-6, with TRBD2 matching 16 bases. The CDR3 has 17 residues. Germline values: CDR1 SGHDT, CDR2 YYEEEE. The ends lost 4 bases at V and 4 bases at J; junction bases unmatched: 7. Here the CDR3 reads CASSTGLAGGPGETQYF. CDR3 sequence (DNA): TGTGCCAGCAGCACGGGACTAGCGGGGGGGCCAGGAGAGACCCAGTACTTC.

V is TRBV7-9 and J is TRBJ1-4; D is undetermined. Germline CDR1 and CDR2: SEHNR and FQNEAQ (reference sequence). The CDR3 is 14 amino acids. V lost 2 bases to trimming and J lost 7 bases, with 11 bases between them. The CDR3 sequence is CASSLRGYGEKLFF. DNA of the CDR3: TGTGCCAGCAGCTTACGAGGGTACGGTGAAAAACTGTTTTTT.

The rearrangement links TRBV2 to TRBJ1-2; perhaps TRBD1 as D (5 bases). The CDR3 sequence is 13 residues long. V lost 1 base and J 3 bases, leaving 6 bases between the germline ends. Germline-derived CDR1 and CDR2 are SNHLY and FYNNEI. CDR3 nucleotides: TGTGCCAGCAGTGAAGAACAGGACTATGGCTACACCTTC. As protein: CASSEEQDYGYTF. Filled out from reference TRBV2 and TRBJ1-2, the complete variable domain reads EPEVTQTPSHQVTQMGQEVILRCVPISNHLYFYWYRQILGQKVEFLVSFYNNEISEKSEIFDDQFSVERPDGSNFTLKIRSTKLEDSAMYFCASSEEQDYGYTFGSGTRLTVV.

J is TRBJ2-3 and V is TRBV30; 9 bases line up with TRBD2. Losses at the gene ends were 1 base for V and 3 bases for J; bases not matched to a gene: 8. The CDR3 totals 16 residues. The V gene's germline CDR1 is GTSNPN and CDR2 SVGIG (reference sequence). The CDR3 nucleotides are TGTGCCTGGAGTGGCCGTAGCGGGGGACTTACAGATACGCAGTATTTT. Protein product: CAWSGRSGGLTDTQYF. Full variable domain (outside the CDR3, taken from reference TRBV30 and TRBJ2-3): SQTIHQWPATLVQPVGSPLSLECTVEGTSNPNLYWYRQAAGRGLQLLFYSVGIGQISSEVPQNLSASRPQDRQFILSSKKLLLSDSGFYLCAWSGRSGGLTDTQYFGPGTRLTVL.

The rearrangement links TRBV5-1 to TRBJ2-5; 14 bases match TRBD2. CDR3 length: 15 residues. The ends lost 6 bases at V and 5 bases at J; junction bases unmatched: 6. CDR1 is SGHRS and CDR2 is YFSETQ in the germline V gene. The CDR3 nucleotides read TGCGCCAGCACGACTAGCGGGGGGGCCGAGGAGACCCAGTACTTC. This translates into CASTTSGGAEETQYF.

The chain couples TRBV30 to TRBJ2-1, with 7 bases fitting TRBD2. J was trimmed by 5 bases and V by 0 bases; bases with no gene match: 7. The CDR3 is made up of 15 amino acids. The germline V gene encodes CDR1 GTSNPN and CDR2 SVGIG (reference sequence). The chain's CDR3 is CAWSVGRQAHNEQFF. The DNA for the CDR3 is TGTGCCTGGAGTGTCGGGAGGCAGGCCCACAATGAGCAGTTCTTC.